These T cell receptor beta chains were read from a single sample in a study of cytomegalovirus exposure and HLA in healthy donors. The assay was immunoSEQ multiplex PCR, and TCRdb's table has in-frame clones only and misses some. Of fewer than 200,000 clones listed, about 85% are singletons. The sequenced material came from PBMCs. Every receptor here comes from a woman aged 45-65 years in good health and CMV-seropositive. The CDR3 runs from the conserved cysteine through the conserved F or W. A D gene is named only where the DNA matches it firmly. The size of a clone is reported for some rows only, either as once, few or many, or as a class for expanded clones.

>few|TRBJ2-3|NA|TRBV4-1
CASSQHTDTQYF
TGCGCCAGCAGCCAACACACAGATACGCAGTATTTT
>NA|TRBJ2-7|TRBD2|TRBV5-6
CASSLSGASGASYEQYF
TGTGCCAGCAGCTTAAGCGGGGCTAGCGGGGCCTCCTACGAGCAGTACTTC
>NA|TRBJ1-1|NA|TRBV6-5
CASSWGGLMNTEAFF
TGTGCCAGCAGTTGGGGGGGACTGATGAACACTGAAGCTTTCTTT
>NA|TRBJ2-2|NA|TRBV5-3
CALSRPNTGELFF
TGTGCCCTTAGCCGGCCTAACACCGGGGAGCTGTTTTTT
>NA|TRBJ1-4|NA|TRBV9
CASSVHGGFNEKLFF
TGTGCCAGCAGCGTTCACGGCGGCTTTAATGAAAAACTGTTTTTT
>NA|TRBJ1-5|TRBD1|TRBV7-9
CASSLEGTADQPQHF
TGTGCCAGCAGCTTAGAGGGGACAGCCGATCAGCCCCAGCATTTT
>NA|TRBJ2-1|TRBD2|TRBV9
CASSRLAGGPRDEQFF
TGTGCCAGCAGCAGACTAGCGGGAGGCCCCAGGGATGAGCAGTTCTTC
>NA|TRBJ2-2|TRBD1|TRBV5-1
CASSPIWRDRVLTGELFF
TGCGCCAGCAGCCCCATTTGGAGGGACAGGGTTCTCACCGGGGAGCTGTTTTTT
>NA|TRBJ1-1|NA|TRBV10-1
CASSPGTTNTEAFF
TGCGCCAGCAGTCCCGGGACAACGAACACTGAAGCTTTCTTT
>NA|TRBJ1-1|NA|TRBV7-7
CASSKWNPGAENTEAFF
TGTGCTAGCAGCAAATGGAACCCGGGTGCAGAAAACACTGAAGCTTTCTTT
>NA|TRBJ2-1|TRBD2|TRBV19
CASSLAGGPWNEQFF
TGTGCCAGTAGTCTAGCGGGGGGGCCATGGAATGAGCAGTTCTTC
>NA|TRBJ2-7|TRBD2|TRBV7-2
CASSLGTSGGREQYF
TGTGCCAGCAGCTTGGGGACTAGCGGGGGGCGGGAGCAGTACTTC
>once|TRBJ2-2|NA|TRBV5-1
CASSLDTANTGELFF
TGCGCCAGCAGCTTGGACACAGCGAACACCGGGGAGCTGTTTTTT
>NA|TRBJ1-4|TRBD1|TRBV7-8
CASSSQGPLNEKLFF
TGTGCCAGCAGCTCACAGGGGCCTTTAAATGAAAAACTGTTTTTT
>NA|TRBJ2-7|TRBD2|TRBV4-2
CASSQGKTGLAVYEQYF
TGTGCCAGCAGCCAAGGGAAGACGGGACTAGCGGTCTACGAGCAGTACTTC
>NA|TRBJ1-1|NA|TRBV6-5
CASRSETEAFF
TGTGCCAGCAGGTCGGAGACTGAAGCTTTCTTT
>NA|TRBJ2-5|NA|TRBV27
CASSFTRPRGQETQYF
TGTGCCAGCAGTTTCACCCGGCCCCGCGGACAGGAGACCCAGTACTTC
>NA|TRBJ2-2|NA|TRBV4-2
CASSQDRVVITGELFF
TGTGCCAGCAGCCAAGACAGGGTGGTTATTACCGGGGAGCTGTTTTTT
>NA|TRBJ2-7|NA|TRBV7-9
CSSSPVEQYF
TGTTCCAGCAGCCCCGTCGAGCAGTACTTC
>NA|TRBJ1-1|NA|TRBV6-6
CASSLQENTEAFF
TGTGCCAGCAGTTTACAGGAGAACACTGAAGCTTTCTTT
>NA|TRBJ2-1|TRBD2|TRBV7-3
CASSPSGGLDEQFF
TGTGCCAGCAGCCCGAGCGGGGGACTGGATGAGCAGTTCTTC
>NA|TRBJ2-1|TRBD2|TRBV19
CASSIAGVGVYNEQFF
TGTGCCAGTAGTATCGCGGGGGTGGGGGTTTACAATGAGCAGTTCTTC
>NA|TRBJ1-4|NA|TRBV7-9
CSSSSREKLFF
TGTTCCAGCAGCTCCAGAGAAAAACTGTTTTTT
>NA|TRBJ1-2|NA|TRBV5-1
CASREGPTTNYGYTF
TGCGCCAGCAGGGAGGGCCCAACGACTAACTATGGCTACACCTTC
>NA|TRBJ2-7|TRBD2|TRBV2
CASLRTGREGQYF
TGTGCCAGCCTAAGGACCGGCCGGGAGGGGCAGTACTTC
>NA|TRBJ2-7|NA|TRBV9
CASSVSTASYEQYF
TGTGCCAGCAGCGTAAGCACAGCCTCCTACGAGCAGTACTTC
>NA|TRBJ2-5|TRBD1|TRBV2
CASSRSGTDRDPQETQYF
TGTGCCAGCAGTCGGTCGGGAACGGACAGGGACCCTCAAGAGACCCAGTACTTC
>NA|TRBJ2-7|TRBD2|TRBV7-2
CASSSNSGGYEQYF
TGTGCCAGCAGCTCAAATAGCGGGGGCTACGAGCAGTACTTC
>NA|TRBJ1-1|NA|TRBV19
CASSIQDRLNTEAFF
TGTGCCAGTAGTATACAGGATCGCCTGAACACTGAAGCTTTCTTT
>NA|TRBJ2-7|TRBD1|TRBV11-2
CASRPTGLPYEQYF
TGTGCCAGCAGGCCGACAGGGCTCCCCTACGAGCAGTACTTC
>NA|TRBJ2-2|TRBD1|TRBV30
CAWLARTGVTGELFF
TGTGCCTGGTTAGCGCGGACAGGGGTTACCGGGGAGCTGTTTTTT
>once|TRBJ2-7|TRBD2|TRBV5-1
CASSLYSGGYEQYF
TGCGCCAGCAGCTTGTACAGCGGGGGTTACGAGCAGTACTTC
>few|TRBJ2-7|NA|TRBV11-2
CASSTTRGSYEQYF
TGTGCCAGCAGCACCACTCGCGGTTCCTACGAGCAGTACTTC
>NA|TRBJ1-1|NA|TRBV13
CASSLGSPPEAFF
TGTGCCAGCAGCTTAGGGAGTCCTCCTGAAGCTTTCTTT
>NA|TRBJ2-3|TRBD1|TRBV28
CAIGQGNTDTQYF
TGTGCCATAGGACAGGGGAACACAGATACGCAGTATTTT
>NA|TRBJ1-2|TRBD1|TRBV5-6
CASSGDRGNYGYTF
TGTGCCAGCAGCGGAGACAGGGGGAACTATGGCTACACCTTC
>NA|TRBJ2-3|NA|TRBV7-9
CASSLGRATDTQYF
TGTGCCAGCAGCTTAGGGCGAGCGACAGATACGCAGTATTTT
>NA|TRBJ1-5|NA|TRBV21-1
CASSKSGQAVQPQHF
TGTGCCAGCAGCAAGTCGGGACAGGCCGTTCAGCCCCAGCATTTT
>few|TRBJ1-2|NA|TRBV5-1
CASSLVSGYGYTF
TGCGCCAGCAGCTTGGTATCGGGTTATGGCTACACCTTC
>NA|TRBJ1-4|NA|TRBV19
CATASVATNEKLFF
TGTGCCACCGCGTCGGTTGCAACTAATGAAAAACTGTTTTTT